This TCR beta chain appears in the sequencing data of a study of blood T cell repertoires in COVID-19 (dated by TCRdb to the early 2020s). In terms of the full investigation: Collaborator samples came from the United States, Italy and Spain and covered acute and convalescent phases of COVID-19. The material from the prospective study consisted of cDNA or gDNA derived from T cells, B-cell-depleted T cells, or PBMCs. Subjects who had been exposed to COVID-19, were actively infected with it, or had recovered from it provided the deeply sampled blood TCRbeta repertoires that made up the dataset. The repertoires were released in a freely available public database intended as a resource for research on the immune response to SARS-CoV-2. The samples were drawn from two sources: the first 160 participants of the ongoing ImmuneRACE study, and 1,000 to 1,500 subjects contributed by 6 global collaborators. Nearly every sample came with metadata listing a de-identified subject ID, COVID-19 status, age in years and sex. Where HLA class I and class II types were available, the types were taken from metadata supplied by the sample provider, not from assay-based typing. General conclusions and limits of the study: The quantity of clinical and demographic metadata differed by source and by participant and was supplied without curation.

The immunoSEQ Assay, a bias-controlled multiplex PCR, was used to amplify TCRbeta CDR3 regions from genomic DNA. The authors' pipeline ran thus. The number of nucleated cells in each sample was estimated from the amplification of reference gene primers within the assay. To quantify the absolute abundance of each unique TCRbeta CDR3 rearrangement, sequence reads were collapsed and filtered. For each sample, productive Simpson clonality was calculated as the square root of Simpson's diversity index across productive rearrangements. Not all clones reach the TCRdb copy of this immuneACCESS table, which keeps in-frame sequences only. Checked studies attribute under half of the gap to unresolved V genes and leave the rest unexplained. The D gene and trimming were derived from the DNA, and the V and J assignments and clone size from that table. The sample table lists roughly 280,000 clones, about nine tenths of them with a count of one. Of the sample, 11% is held by the ten largest clones.

One collaborating source in Seattle enrolled patients during active infection and followed them longitudinally through the course of disease. The collaborating institutions used their own protocols to collect whole blood in K2EDTA tubes. For TCRbeta analysis, collaborator samples were shipped as frozen whole blood, as isolated PBMCs, or as DNA extracted from either sample type. About this clone: The antigen this receptor binds is unknown. Base qualities are not at hand, and no much larger clone is one base apart.

In the germline V gene, CDR1 corresponds to SGHTA and CDR2 to FQGNSA. The CDR3 contains 15 residues, cysteine and phenylalanine counted. CDR3 DNA only is kept here, 45 bases in frame from base 1. Between the V and J ends, shortened by 3 bases and 4 bases respectively, the junction contains 15 bases. The clonotype originates from a woman in her twenties or thirties with COVID-19, enrolled during active disease. The V and J genes are TRBV7-2 and TRBJ1-2; matching of 6 bases hints at TRBD1 as the D gene. The source material was peripheral blood. The nucleotide sequence reads TGTGCCAGCAGCTTCAGCGACAGGCCATTCTATGGCTACACCTTC. It translates as CASSFSDRPFYGYTF.